Presented here are 18 T cell receptor beta chains from one specimen sequenced in a study of cytomegalovirus exposure and HLA in healthy donors. Both 60 Vbeta primers and 13 Jbeta primers went into the PCR. TCRdb's copy holds only in-frame clones and misses some; the assay was immunoSEQ multiplex PCR. The table has 150,000 to 250,000 clones, roughly 78% seen once; the top ten hold approximately 4.7%. What was sequenced was PBMCs. The receptor source for this set is a woman in her twenties or thirties in good health and CMV-seropositive.

In DNA form, the CDR3 reads TGCGCCAGCAGGAGCCCCACAGATACGCAGTATTTT. Amino acid sequence: CASRSPTDTQYF. The gene calls are TRBV5-1 and TRBJ2-3; no firm D call. The CDR3 extends over 12 amino acids. Deletions cut 5 bases from V and 2 bases from J, with 6 bases between. In germline, CDR1 is SGHRS, CDR2 YFSETQ.

In its sample, this clone was seen a few times. The chain links TRBV4-1 to TRBJ2-7; D gene uncertain. This CDR3 comprises 17 residues. Germline V gives CDR1 MGHRA, CDR2 YSYEKL. V was pared by 2 bases and J by 6 bases, with 23 bases between. CDR3: CASSQLDLGFTRSEQYF. Written as DNA, the CDR3 is TGCGCCAGCAGCCAATTAGACTTAGGCTTCACTCGGAGCGAGCAGTACTTC.

The chain uses TRBV12-5 and TRBJ2-7; 9 positions match TRBD2. Per germline, CDR1 LGHNT and CDR2 FRNRAP. V shed 7 bases, J shed 5 bases, and the junction held 12 bases outside the gene matches. The length of the CDR3 is 15 residues. The CDR3 bases are TGTGCTAGTGCCCTCAGGGGCGGGAGGGCCAACGAGCAGTACTTC. It encodes CASALRGGRANEQYF.

This chain joins TRBV25-1 and TRBJ2-1, with a tentative D call TRBD2 (6 bases). The CDR3 extends over 15 amino acids. CDR1 and CDR2 (germline): MGHDK, SYGVNS. V lost 2 bases and J 4 bases, leaving 12 bases between the germline ends. CDR3: CASSETLAAYNEQFF. The CDR3 DNA reads as TGTGCCAGCAGTGAAACCTTAGCGGCATACAATGAGCAGTTCTTC. Based on the CDR3 plus reference TRBV25-1 and TRBJ2-1, the full variable domain is EADIYQTPRYLVIGTGKKITLECSQTMGHDKMYWYQQDPGMELHLIHYSYGVNSTEKGDLSSESTVSRIRTEHFPLTLESARPSHTSQYLCASSETLAAYNEQFFGPGTRLTVL.

The chain links TRBV19 to TRBJ2-7; D is perhaps TRBD2 (6 bases). V was shortened by 1 base and J by 3 bases, with 13 bases between the two germline ends. The length of the CDR3 is 15 residues. Germline CDR1 reads LNHDA; CDR2 reads SQIVND (reference sequence). CDR3 sequence: CASSIGLVDFYEQYF. DNA for the CDR3: TGTGCCAGTAGTATAGGACTAGTAGATTTCTACGAGCAGTACTTC.

This clone was counted a few times. The rearrangement uses TRBV25-1 and TRBJ2-3; no firm D call. V shed 5 bases and J shed 3 bases, with 12 bases lying between them. CDR3 length equals 14 residues. Germline CDR1 is MGHDK and CDR2 is SYGVNS. In nucleotides, the CDR3 is TGTGCCAGCAGTACTCTGGGCAGGACAGATACGCAGTATTTT. Translating it yields CASSTLGRTDTQYF.

This chain joins TRBV2 and TRBJ2-7; weak D call: TRBD2 (5 bases). Between the trimmed V and J ends, which lost 7 bases and 1 base, there was a span of 8 bases. CDR1 is SNHLY, CDR2 FYNNEI, per germline. The CDR3 contains 12 residues. The CDR3 reads CASTGNSYEQYF. CDR3 nucleotide sequence: TGTGCCAGCACGGGAAATTCCTACGAGCAGTACTTC. Complete variable domain (other parts from reference TRBV2 and TRBJ2-7): EPEVTQTPSHQVTQMGQEVILRCVPISNHLYFYWYRQILGQKVEFLVSFYNNEISEKSEIFDDQFSVERPDGSNFTLKIRSTKLEDSAMYFCASTGNSYEQYFGPGTRLTVT.

The chain combines TRBV11-3 with TRBJ2-5; TRBD2 agrees at 7 bases. This CDR3 is 13 amino acids long. Trimming cost V 5 bases and J 3 bases; bases outside gene matches: 3. CDR1 is SGHNT, CDR2 YENEEA, per germline. This chain's CDR3 is CASSPRGEETQYF. The CDR3 DNA follows: TGTGCCAGCAGCCCCCGGGGGGAAGAGACCCAGTACTTC.

This clone was seen more than once but under ten times. The genes are TRBV2 and TRBJ1-5; D remains ambiguous. CDR3 length: 14 residues. Germline loops: CDR1 SNHLY, CDR2 FYNNEI. The V end lost 4 bases, the J end lost 0 bases, and 7 bases lay between the germline ends. CDR3 in amino acids: CASSVENSNQPQHF. As DNA, the CDR3 is TGTGCCAGCAGTGTAGAGAATAGCAATCAGCCCCAGCATTTT.

This clone occurred once. The rearrangement links TRBV29-1 to TRBJ2-6; 7 bases fit TRBD1. The CDR3 spans 14 residues. Germline CDR1 SQVTM, CDR2 ANQGSEA. J lost 2 bases, V lost 6 bases, and 4 bases had no gene match. CDR3 nucleotides: TGCAGCGTCTACAGGGGAGCTGGGGCCAACGTCCTGACTTTC. It encodes CSVYRGAGANVLTF.

The chain couples TRBV7-7 to TRBJ2-1, with 15 nucleotides matching TRBD2. Trimming cost V 5 bases and J 7 bases; bases outside gene matches: 9. This CDR3 is built from 17 residues. Germline CDR1 SSHAT, CDR2 FNYEAQ (reference sequence). CDR3 in DNA: TGTGCCAGCAGCCCGCGGACTAGCGGGAGGGCCGGAAATGAGCAGTTCTTC. Its protein product is CASSPRTSGRAGNEQFF.

This chain links TRBV30 with TRBJ1-5, with TRBD1 as a possible D gene (6 bases). Trimming stripped 0 bases from V and 6 bases from J, with 15 bases between. The CDR3 length is 15 residues. Germline CDR1 reads GTSNPN; CDR2 reads SVGIG (reference sequence). CDR3 coding DNA: TGTGCCTGGAGTGTCCAGGGGCAGGGGACTCAGCCCCAGCATTTT. This translates into CAWSVQGQGTQPQHF. The full variable domain, with the rest looked up from reference TRBV30 and TRBJ1-5, is SQTIHQWPATLVQPVGSPLSLECTVEGTSNPNLYWYRQAAGRGLQLLFYSVGIGQISSEVPQNLSASRPQDRQFILSSKKLLLSDSGFYLCAWSVQGQGTQPQHFGDGTRLSIL.

This clone was seen a single time. V usage is TRBV27 and J usage is TRBJ2-5, with D tentatively TRBD1 (7 bases). CDR3 size: 18 residues. V was cut by 1 base and J by 5 bases, with 23 bases left in between. Germline values: CDR1 MNHEY, CDR2 SMNVEV (reference sequence). CDR3 in amino acids: CASSLYVPQGGLGETQYF. The CDR3 DNA follows: TGTGCCAGCAGTTTATATGTACCCCAGGGGGGCTTAGGGGAGACCCAGTACTTC.

V gene TRBV5-1 combines with J gene TRBJ2-7; 12 bases match TRBD1. CDR1 is SGHRS and CDR2 is YFSETQ in the germline V gene. The CDR3 contains 15 residues. V lost 7 bases to trimming and J lost 5 bases; unmatched junction nucleotides: 10. The CDR3 sequence: CASRDPGQGADEQYF. The DNA of the CDR3 is TGCGCCAGCCGCGATCCGGGACAGGGGGCGGACGAGCAGTACTTC.

The chain combines TRBV9 with TRBJ1-6; 7 bases are a match to TRBD1. CDR1 is SGDLS and CDR2 is YYNGEE in the germline V gene. V lost 4 bases to trimming and J lost 6 bases; unmatched junction nucleotides: 4. The CDR3 is 14 residues long. The CDR3 sequence is CASSPGQFNSPLHF. DNA for the CDR3: TGTGCCAGCAGCCCGGGACAGTTTAATTCACCCCTCCACTTT.

This chain links TRBV5-1 with TRBJ2-3; no reliable D call. This CDR3 has 11 amino acids. V was shortened by 9 bases and J by 6 bases, with 11 bases between the two germline ends. CDR1 is SGHRS, CDR2 YFSETQ, per germline. The CDR3 sequence: CATRGGDTQYF. For the CDR3, the DNA is TGCGCCACCCGAGGCGGCGATACGCAGTATTTT.

The rearrangement links TRBV11-2 to TRBJ2-7; 7 bases fit TRBD2. V trimming: 3 bases; J trimming: 2 bases; junction bases outside the gene matches: 7. Germline assignment: CDR1 SGHAT and CDR2 FQNNGV. This CDR3 has 15 residues. The CDR3 sequence is CASSLSREPAYEQYF. CDR3 DNA sequence: TGTGCCAGCAGCTTGTCGCGGGAGCCCGCCTACGAGCAGTACTTC.

V and J are TRBV30 and TRBJ1-4; D perhaps matches TRBD1 (6 bases). The V and J ends lost 1 base and 8 bases respectively, with 8 bases between them. Germline V gene data show CDR1 as GTSNPN and CDR2 as SVGIG (reference sequence). The length of the CDR3 is 12 residues. The CDR3 loop is CAWSDRDEKLFF. The CDR3 DNA reads as TGTGCCTGGAGTGACAGGGACGAAAAACTGTTTTTT.